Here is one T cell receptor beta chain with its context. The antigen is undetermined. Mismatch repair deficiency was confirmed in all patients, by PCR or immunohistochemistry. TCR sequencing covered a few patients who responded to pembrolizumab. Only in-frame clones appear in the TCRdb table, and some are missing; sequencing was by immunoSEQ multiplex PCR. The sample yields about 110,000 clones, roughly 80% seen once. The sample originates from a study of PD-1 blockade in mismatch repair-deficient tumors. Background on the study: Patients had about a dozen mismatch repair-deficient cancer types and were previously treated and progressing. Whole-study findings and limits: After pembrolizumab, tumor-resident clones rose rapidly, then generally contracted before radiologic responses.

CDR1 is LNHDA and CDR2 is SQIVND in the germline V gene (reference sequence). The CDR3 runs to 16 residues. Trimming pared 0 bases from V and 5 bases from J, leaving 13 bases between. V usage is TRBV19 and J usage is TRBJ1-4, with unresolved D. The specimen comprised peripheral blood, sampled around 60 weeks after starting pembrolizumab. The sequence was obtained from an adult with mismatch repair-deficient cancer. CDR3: CASSIDVAELNEKLFF. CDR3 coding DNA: TGTGCCAGTAGTATAGATGTTGCAGAATTAAATGAAAAACTGTTTTTT.